Below, one TCR beta chain is given with its context. Some clones are missing from TCRdb's copy, which holds only in-frame ones; the method was immunoSEQ multiplex PCR. The table includes about 180,000 clones, roughly 82% detected once. This record belongs to a study of blood T cell repertoires in COVID-19. Trimming pared 5 bases from V and 0 bases from J, leaving 15 bases between. Germline lookup yields CDR1 SGHVS and CDR2 FNYEAQ. This CDR3 contains 16 residues. Cohort placement rested on clinical history that participants reported themselves. Recovered Cohort 3 donors showed two negative PCRs, clearance, or symptom resolution.

This chain connects TRBV7-6 to TRBJ2-3; D remains ambiguous. The receptor was derived from a woman between 25 and 40 years old who had recovered from COVID-19. The sample was PBMCs or T cells enriched from blood (not recorded which). The CDR3 spells CASSPLSRLSTDTQYF. The CDR3 nucleotides are TGTGCCAGCAGCCCTCTTTCTAGATTGAGCACAGATACGCAGTATTTT.